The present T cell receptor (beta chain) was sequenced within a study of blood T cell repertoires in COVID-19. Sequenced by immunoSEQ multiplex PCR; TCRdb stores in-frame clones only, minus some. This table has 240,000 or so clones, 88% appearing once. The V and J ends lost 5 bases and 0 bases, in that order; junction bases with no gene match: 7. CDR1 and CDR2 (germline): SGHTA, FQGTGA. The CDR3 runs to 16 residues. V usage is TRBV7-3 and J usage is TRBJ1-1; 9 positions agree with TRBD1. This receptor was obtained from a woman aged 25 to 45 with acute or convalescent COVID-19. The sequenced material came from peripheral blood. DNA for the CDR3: TGTGCCAGCAGCCCGGGGACAGGGAATCTGAACACTGAAGCTTTCTTT. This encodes CASSPGTGNLNTEAFF.